This TCR beta chain emerged from a study of cytomegalovirus exposure and HLA in healthy donors. This clone has just a few counts. Researchers ran the PCR with 60 Vbeta and 13 Jbeta primers. The protocol was immunoSEQ multiplex PCR, while the TCRdb copy is restricted to in-frame clones and leaves out a portion. Of about 300,000 clones detected, 86% appear once; the ten largest clones hold 3.5% to 4%. Trimming took 4 bases from V and 3 from J; bases not matched to a gene: 7. The germline gives CDR1 SGHRS, CDR2 YFSETQ. This CDR3 is 15 amino acids long. The sequencing input was PBMCs. The rearrangement links TRBV5-1 to TRBJ2-3, with 8 bases identical to TRBD1. This TCR derives from a man between 35 and 55 years old in good health and CMV-seropositive. The CDR3 is CASSVDRGKTDTQYF. CDR3 nucleotides: TGCGCCAGCAGCGTCGACAGGGGCAAGACAGATACGCAGTATTTT.